The clone carrying this T cell receptor (beta chain) has just a few counts. The antigen remains undetermined. The source of the sample is a study of cytomegalovirus exposure and HLA in healthy donors. Study-wide findings and caveats: HLA alleles were associated with around 17,000 TCR beta sequences in a later analysis at 0.05 false discovery rate.

Use of 60 Vbeta and 13 Jbeta primers characterized the PCR. The assay was immunoSEQ multiplex PCR, and TCRdb's table has in-frame clones only and misses some. The profile shows approximately 110,000 clones, less than 80% of them singletons. These donors, healthy bone marrow donors, were studied. The CDR3 sequence is 14 residues long. The ends were cut back, 7 bases at V and 2 bases at J, with 9 bases in the middle. The germline V gene encodes CDR1 LNHDA and CDR2 SQIVND (reference sequence). The gene calls are TRBV19 and TRBJ2-6; the D is unclear. Input material: PBMCs. The sequence came from a woman aged 40 to 50 in good health and CMV-seropositive. The CDR3 loop reads CASTQPAGANVLTF. In nucleotides, the CDR3 is TGTGCCAGTACCCAACCGGCTGGGGCCAACGTCCTGACTTTC.